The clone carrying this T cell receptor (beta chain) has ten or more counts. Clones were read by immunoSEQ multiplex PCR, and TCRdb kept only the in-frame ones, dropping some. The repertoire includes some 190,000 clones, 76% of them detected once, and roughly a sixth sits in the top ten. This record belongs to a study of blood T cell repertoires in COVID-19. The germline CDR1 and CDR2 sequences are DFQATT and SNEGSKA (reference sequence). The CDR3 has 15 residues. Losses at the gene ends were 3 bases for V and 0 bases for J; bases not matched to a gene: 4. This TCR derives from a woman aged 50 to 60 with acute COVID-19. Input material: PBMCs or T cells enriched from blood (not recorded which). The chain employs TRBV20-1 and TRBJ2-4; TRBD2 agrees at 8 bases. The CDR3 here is CSASRLALAKNIQYF. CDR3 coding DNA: TGCAGTGCTAGTAGACTAGCGTTAGCCAAAAACATTCAGTACTTC.